These 25 T cell receptor beta chains share one sample of origin, sequenced in a study of T cell responses to AZD1222 COVID-19 vaccine. This table comes from immunoSEQ multiplex PCR, and its TCRdb copy is limited to in-frame clones, with some not included. The repertoire holds 95,000 to 150,000 clones, with roughly 92% as singletons. Sequenced material: peripheral blood, taken on day 0 of AZD1222 vaccination. These receptors were collected from an adult in good health.

The chain links TRBV6-5 to TRBJ1-1, with D unclear. V lost 6 bases and J lost 1, with 9 bases in between. Germline V gene sequence: CDR1 MNHEY, CDR2 SVGAGI. This CDR3 comprises 13 residues. Here the CDR3 reads CASSRNGNTEAFF. CDR3 sequence (DNA): TGTGCCAGCAGCCGCAACGGGAACACTGAAGCTTTCTTT.

The chain recombines TRBV5-1 with TRBJ2-1; D may be TRBD1 (6 bases). The V and J ends lost 0 bases and 4 bases respectively, with 11 bases between them. Per germline, CDR1 SGHRS and CDR2 YFSETQ. CDR3 length: 15 amino acids. The CDR3 loop is CASSLDQGGYNEQFF. The DNA for the CDR3 is TGCGCCAGCAGCTTGGATCAAGGGGGTTACAATGAGCAGTTCTTC.

The chain uses TRBV4-2 and TRBJ2-2; perhaps D is TRBD1 or TRBD2 (6 bases each). CDR1 is LGHNA and CDR2 is YNFKEQ in the germline V gene. This CDR3 contains 14 residues. V lost 4 bases, J lost 4 bases, and 10 bases lay in between. CDR3 loop: CASSLEGGTGELFF. DNA for the CDR3: TGTGCCAGCAGCCTGGAGGGGGGCACCGGGGAGCTGTTTTTT.

This chain's CDR3 is CASSVGLAGGPTKQYF. CDR3 in DNA: TGTGCCAGCAGCGTAGGCCTAGCGGGGGGCCCCACCAAACAGTACTTC. The J gene is TRBJ2-5, the V gene TRBV9, with 11 nucleotides matching TRBD2. This CDR3 is built from 16 residues. In germline, CDR1 is SGDLS, CDR2 YYNGEE. V gave up 0 bases and J gave up 11 bases; unmatched junction bases: 12. The full variable domain, completed using reference TRBV9 and TRBJ2-5, is DSGVTQTPKHLITATGQRVTLRCSPRSGDLSVYWYQQSLDQGLQFLIQYYNGEERAKGNILERFSAQQFPDLHSELNLSSLELGDSALYFCASSVGLAGGPTKQYFGPGTRLLVL.

A note on this clone: The CDR3 does not end in the conserved phenylalanine or tryptophan, so this is likely a read error. It is unclear where the CDR3 begins or ends on the DNA, so no DNA is shown, and the CDR3 is as TCRdb lists it. This chain uses TRBV7-9 with TRBJ1-1; no DNA check was done on the table's D call, TRBD1. Germline assignment: CDR1 SEHNR and CDR2 FQNEAQ (reference sequence). The CDR3 sequence runs 12 residues, both termini included. CDR3 amino acids: CASSLGLDRPIT.

V gene TRBV3-1 (or the pseudogene TRBV3-2) combines with J gene TRBJ2-7; 9 nucleotides align to TRBD1. Germline CDR1 and CDR2: LGHDT and YNNKEL (reference sequence). The CDR3 sequence is 15 residues long. The junction had 5 bases not matched to a gene; V was cut back by 5 bases and J by 0 bases. The DNA for the CDR3 is TGTGCCAGCAGCTCCGGGACAGGGTTCTCCTACGAGCAGTACTTC. Translated, it gives CASSSGTGFSYEQYF.

V gene TRBV10-3 combines with J gene TRBJ1-2, with D possibly TRBD1 on 6 matching bases. V was cut by 3 bases and J by 0 bases, with 8 bases left in between. The CDR3 sequence is 14 residues long. Germline V gives CDR1 ENHRY, CDR2 SYGVKD. The CDR3 sequence is CAISDAGANYGYTF. CDR3 bases: TGTGCCATCAGTGACGCAGGGGCTAACTATGGCTACACCTTC.

The chain joins TRBV9 to TRBJ2-1, with 9 bases that match TRBD2. CDR1 and CDR2 (germline): SGDLS, YYNGEE. The CDR3 contains 15 residues. V shed 1 base, J shed 13 bases, and the junction held 12 bases outside the gene matches. The CDR3 loop is CASSVNLAGAGSQFF. The CDR3 DNA follows: TGTGCCAGCAGCGTAAACTTAGCGGGGGCCGGTTCTCAGTTCTTC.

V gene TRBV7-6 combines with J gene TRBJ2-1, with 7 bases identical to TRBD2. Trimming took 3 bases from V and 7 from J; bases not matched to a gene: 12. The CDR3 is 16 residues long. The germline V gene encodes CDR1 SGHVS and CDR2 FNYEAQ. CDR3 bases: TGTGCCAGCAGCTTCGGGGGGAGCCAAGGAGTAAATGAGCAGTTCTTC. The encoded protein is CASSFGGSQGVNEQFF.

This clone has just one count. The rearrangement links TRBV5-1 to TRBJ1-2; 10 bases are a match to TRBD1. Germline-derived CDR1 and CDR2 are SGHRS and YFSETQ. The ends lost 3 bases at V and 11 bases at J; junction bases unmatched: 13. The CDR3 totals 15 residues. The CDR3 bases are TGCGCCAGCAGCTCTACCGCGGGGACAGGGGTAGGGTACACCTTC. Amino acids: CASSSTAGTGVGYTF. Drawing the rest from reference TRBV5-1 and TRBJ1-2, the complete variable domain is KAGVTQTPRYLIKTRGQQVTLSCSPISGHRSVSWYQQTPGQGLQFLFEYFSETQRNKGNFPGRFSGRQFSNSRSEMNVSTLELGDSALYLCASSSTAGTGVGYTFGSGTRLTVV.

The chain couples TRBV7-9 to TRBJ2-1; 8 nucleotides line up with TRBD2. This CDR3 region has 14 residues. CDR1 and CDR2 (germline): SEHNR, FQNEAQ (reference sequence). V shed 7 bases, J shed 9 bases, and the junction held 11 bases outside the gene matches. Here the CDR3 reads CASTPPGGAGEQFF. CDR3 coding DNA: TGTGCCAGCACCCCCCCGGGGGGGGCCGGTGAGCAGTTCTTC.

The gene calls are TRBV11-3 and TRBJ2-5, with D tentatively TRBD2 (6 bases). The V gene's germline CDR1 is SGHNT and CDR2 YENEEA. This CDR3 is built from 14 residues. The V gene lost 3 bases and the J gene lost 1 base, with 9 bases spanning the gap. CDR3 region: CASSFVSGQETQYF. DNA for the CDR3: TGTGCCAGCAGCTTTGTTAGCGGCCAAGAGACCCAGTACTTC.

The chain recombines TRBV19 with TRBJ1-4; 8 bases match TRBD1. Trimming at V came to 5 bases and at J to 8 bases, leaving 7 bases not matched to a gene. Germline V gives CDR1 LNHDA, CDR2 SQIVND (reference sequence). This CDR3 is built from 14 residues. The CDR3 region has the DNA TGTGCCAGTAGTGAGGGGGCAGGGGGCGAAAAACTGTTTTTT. This codes for CASSEGAGGEKLFF.

CDR3 loop: CSVEDRGVRDLYTF. CDR3 nucleotide sequence: TGCAGCGTTGAAGATCGTGGAGTACGGGACCTCTACACCTTC. The chain carries TRBV29-1 and TRBJ1-2; D is possibly TRBD1 (5 bases). V was clipped by 0 bases and J by 10 bases, with 18 bases between them. The CDR3 totals 14 residues. Germline V gene data show CDR1 as SQVTM and CDR2 as ANQGSEA. Complete variable domain (other parts from reference TRBV29-1 and TRBJ1-2): SAVISQKPSRDICQRGTSLTIQCQVDSQVTMMFWYRQQPGQSLTLIATANQGSEATYESGFVIDKFPISRPNLTFSTLTVSNMSPEDSSIYLCSVEDRGVRDLYTFGSGTRLTVV.

The chain joins TRBV24-1 to TRBJ1-1; D ambiguous. With 9 bases removed from V and 7 bases from J, the gap between germline ends came to 14 bases. The CDR3 runs to 12 residues. CDR1 and CDR2 from the germline V gene are KGHDR and SFDVKD. CDR3 sequence (DNA): TGTGCCACCGGCCCACCCGGTTTTGAAGCTTTCTTT. It translates to CATGPPGFEAFF.

CDR3 bases: TGTGCCAGCAGCTTAATGCCAGCGGGAGCGACAGATGAGCAGTTCTTC. Its protein product is CASSLMPAGATDEQFF. The chain couples TRBV7-3 to TRBJ2-1; 8 bases align to TRBD2. The CDR3 loop spans 16 amino acids. The germline V gene has CDR1 SGHTA and CDR2 FQGTGA. V lost 1 base to trimming and J lost 8 bases; unmatched junction nucleotides: 10.

In its sample, this clone was seen once. The chain joins TRBV7-3 to TRBJ2-1; TRBD2 might be the D (7 bases). Germline values: CDR1 SGHTA, CDR2 FQGTGA. Trimming left V 5 bases short and J 2 bases short, with 10 bases between. The CDR3 consists of 14 residues. CDR3 bases: TGTGCCAGCAGCCCCGGGGGGCCCTACAATGAGCAGTTCTTC. The encoded protein is CASSPGGPYNEQFF.

The V call is TRBV27, the J call TRBJ2-7; D gene unclear. The length of the CDR3 is 11 residues. V was cut by 4 bases and J by 4 bases, with 5 bases left in between. Germline V CDR1 and CDR2: MNHEY, SMNVEV (reference sequence). In DNA, the CDR3 is TGTGCCAGCAGTTCAAAATACGAGCAGTACGTC. Translation gives CASSSKYEQYV.

This chain uses TRBV6-5 with TRBJ2-7; D call uncertain. From germline, CDR1 is MNHEY and CDR2 SVGAGI. The V end was cut by 6 bases, the J end by 7 bases, with 19 bases between. The CDR3 totals 14 residues. The DNA of the CDR3 is TGTGCCAGCAGCCGTCCTTGGGTGGGATCGGAGCAGTACGTC. This gives the protein CASSRPWVGSEQYV.

The genes are TRBV7-9 and TRBJ1-2; D remains ambiguous. Trimming pared 2 bases from V and 1 base from J, leaving 5 bases between. CDR3 length equals 13 residues. The germline V gene encodes CDR1 SEHNR and CDR2 FQNEAQ (reference sequence). DNA of the CDR3: TGTGCCAGCAGCTTAAACAGTAACTATGGCTACACCTTC. Protein sequence: CASSLNSNYGYTF.

This chain connects TRBV7-9 to TRBJ1-1; 11 positions match TRBD1. V shed 5 bases, J shed 4 bases, and the junction held 3 bases outside the gene matches. Germline lookup yields CDR1 SEHNR and CDR2 FQNEAQ (reference sequence). This CDR3 spans 14 amino acids. CDR3 protein: CASSRTGGITEAFF. The CDR3 DNA follows: TGTGCCAGCAGCCGGACAGGGGGCATCACTGAAGCTTTCTTT.

This clone has only a few counts. The chain employs TRBV19 and TRBJ1-1, with 12 bases matching TRBD1. The trim removed 8 bases at V and 7 bases at J, leaving 5 bases unmatched. In germline, CDR1 is LNHDA, CDR2 SQIVND (reference sequence). The CDR3 extends over 13 amino acids. This CDR3 is CASSRDRGREAFF. For the CDR3, the DNA is TGTGCCAGTTCACGGGACAGGGGGCGTGAAGCTTTCTTT.

The chain has TRBV5-4 and TRBJ1-2; D not resolved. The V end was cut by 3 bases, the J end by 5 bases, with 8 bases between. CDR3 length: 12 amino acids. Germline V gene data show CDR1 as SGHNT and CDR2 as YYREEE (reference sequence). The CDR3 sequence: CASSSDQYGYTF. The CDR3 nucleotides are TGTGCCAGCAGCTCAGACCAATATGGCTACACCTTC.

V is TRBV2 and J is TRBJ1-2; the D gene is possibly TRBD1 (5 bases). The V gene's germline CDR1 is SNHLY and CDR2 FYNNEI. Trimming left V 0 bases short and J 8 bases short, with 10 bases between. The CDR3 has 13 amino acids. The CDR3 is CASSEALTGGYTF. The CDR3 DNA follows: TGTGCCAGCAGTGAAGCGCTTACAGGAGGCTACACCTTC.

The V and J genes are TRBV7-3 and TRBJ2-2, with D perhaps TRBD1 (6 bases). Germline CDR1 SGHTA, CDR2 FQGTGA. The CDR3 has 14 residues. Trimming cost V 5 bases and J 7 bases, with 14 bases left between them. The DNA for the CDR3 is TGTGCCAGCAGCCCCGAGGGGGAGATCGGGGAGCTGTTTTTT. It codes for CASSPEGEIGELFF.